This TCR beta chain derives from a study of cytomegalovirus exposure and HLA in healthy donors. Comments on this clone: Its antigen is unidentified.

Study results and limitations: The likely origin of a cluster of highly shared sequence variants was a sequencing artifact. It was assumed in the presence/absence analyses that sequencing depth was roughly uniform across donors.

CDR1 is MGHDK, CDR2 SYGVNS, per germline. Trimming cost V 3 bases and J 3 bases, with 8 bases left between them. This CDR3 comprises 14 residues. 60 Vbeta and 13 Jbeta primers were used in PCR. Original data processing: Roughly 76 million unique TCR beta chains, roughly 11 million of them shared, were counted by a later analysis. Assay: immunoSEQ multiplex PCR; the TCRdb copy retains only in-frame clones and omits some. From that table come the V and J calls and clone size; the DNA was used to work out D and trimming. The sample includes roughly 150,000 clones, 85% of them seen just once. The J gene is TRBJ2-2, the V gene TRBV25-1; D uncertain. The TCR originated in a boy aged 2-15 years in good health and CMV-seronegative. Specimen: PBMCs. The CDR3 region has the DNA TGTGCCAGCAGTGACTATCTTGACACCGGGGAGCTGTTTTTT. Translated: CASSDYLDTGELFF.